The table lists the clone carrying this T cell receptor (beta chain) with a count of one. Assay used: immunoSEQ multiplex PCR; TCRdb lists only in-frame clones, some missing. The sample includes some 110,000 clones, roughly nine tenths seen only once; the top ten take approximately 8%. The sample originates from a study of blood T cell repertoires in COVID-19. CDR1 SGHVS and CDR2 FNYEAQ come from the germline V gene. This CDR3 has 16 amino acids. Unmatched junction bases numbered 10, after V lost 4 bases and J lost 4 bases. The receptor's source is a man in his 70s who had recovered from COVID-19. The V gene is TRBV7-6, the J gene TRBJ2-3, with 8 bases identical to TRBD2. The sequenced sample consisted of peripheral blood. The CDR3 coding sequence is TGTGCCAGCAGCTCGAAAGCGGGAGTATGGGCAGATACGCAGTATTTT. As protein: CASSSKAGVWADTQYF.